This is a list of T cell receptor beta chains from one sample in a study of radiation and T cells in renal cell carcinoma. TCRdb's table, derived via immunoSEQ multiplex PCR, lists solely in-frame clones and lacks some. The repertoire has about 22,000 clones, roughly three quarters of them found once; the top ten carry roughly 40%. The sequencing used blood, collected from a patient whose treatment included radiotherapy and nephrectomy. The receptors here all came from a man in his fifties or sixties with renal cell carcinoma. Both conserved end residues are part of each CDR3. Fields, in order: D gene, J gene, clone size, V gene, CDR3 protein, CDR3 DNA. D genes are given only for firm matches. Clone size, where shown, is once, few, many, or a class for clones that have expanded.

>-|TRBJ1-4|few|TRBV5-6
CASSLVADGKLFF
TGTGCCAGCAGCTTGGTAGCCGACGGCAAACTGTTTTTT
>TRBD1|TRBJ2-7|few|TRBV7-6
CASSPEDRGREQYF
TGTGCCAGCAGCCCAGAGGACAGGGGGCGTGAGCAGTACTTC
>-|TRBJ1-2|-|TRBV5-5
CASSQSGLYGYTF
TGTGCCAGCAGCCAGTCGGGACTCTATGGCTACACCTTC
>TRBD2|TRBJ2-7|-|TRBV7-2
CASSLPREGRGVRYEQYF
TGTGCCAGCAGCCTACCCCGGGAGGGCCGAGGGGTCCGCTACGAGCAGTACTTC
>TRBD2|TRBJ2-1|-|TRBV6-5
CATGGSSYNEQFF
TGTGCCACGGGGGGATCCTCCTACAATGAGCAGTTCTTC
>-|TRBJ2-7|-|TRBV28
CASSPEGAWDEQYF
TGTGCCAGCAGCCCGGAGGGCGCATGGGACGAGCAGTACTTC
>-|TRBJ2-3|-|TRBV19
CASSNSPRGTDTQYF
TGTGCCAGTAGCAACAGTCCACGCGGCACAGATACGCAGTATTTT
>-|TRBJ1-1|few|TRBV5-8
CAAGFFTEAFF
TGTGCCGCAGGGTTTTTTACTGAAGCTTTCTTT
>-|TRBJ1-2|few|TRBV19
CASREGSGYTF
TGTGCCAGTAGAGAAGGGTCTGGCTACACCTTC
>-|TRBJ2-7|-|TRBV7-9
CASSRGLSNEQYF
TGTGCCAGCAGCCGGGGGTTATCCAACGAGCAGTACTTC
>-|TRBJ2-7|-|TRBV4-3
CASSQEYGPYEQYF
TGCGCCAGCAGCCAAGAATACGGCCCTTACGAGCAGTACTTC
>-|TRBJ2-3|-|TRBV6-5
CASKLLQRRDTQYF
TGTGCCAGCAAGTTGTTACAGCGGCGTGATACGCAGTATTTT
>-|TRBJ2-1|once|TRBV19
CASSIDLGRINEQFF
TGTGCCAGTAGTATAGACTTGGGAAGAATAAATGAGCAGTTCTTC
>-|TRBJ2-7|-|TRBV4-3
CASSQGRNYEQYF
TGCGCCAGCAGCCAGGGACGCAACTACGAGCAGTACTTC
>TRBD2|TRBJ2-5|-|TRBV7-2
CASSLFSGRQETQYF
TGTGCCAGCAGCTTATTCAGCGGGAGGCAAGAGACCCAGTACTTC
>-|TRBJ2-7|-|TRBV11-2
CASSLMWAFGSYEQYF
TGTGCCAGCAGCTTAATGTGGGCGTTTGGCTCCTACGAGCAGTACTTC
>TRBD2|TRBJ2-1|-|TRBV7-2
CASSLGGGYEQFF
TGTGCCAGCAGCTTGGGCGGGGGGTATGAGCAGTTCTTC
>TRBD2|TRBJ2-1|few|TRBV5-4
CASSFSGGSYNEQFF
TGTGCCAGCAGCTTCAGCGGGGGTTCCTACAATGAGCAGTTCTTC
>TRBD1|TRBJ1-5|many|TRBV18
CASSPDRGRSQPQHF
TGTGCCAGCTCACCAGACAGGGGGCGGTCTCAGCCCCAGCATTTT
>TRBD1|TRBJ2-5|-|TRBV18
CASSPPTGRLQETQYF
TGTGCCAGCTCACCACCGACAGGGCGACTCCAAGAGACCCAGTACTTC
>TRBD1|TRBJ1-4|-|TRBV30
CAWLTGGRGKLFF
TGTGCCTGGCTAACAGGGGGACGAGGAAAACTGTTTTTT
>-|TRBJ2-7|few|TRBV7-2
CASSLRLPAGEQYF
TGTGCCAGCAGCCTGAGGCTGCCGGCGGGAGAGCAGTACTTC
>-|TRBJ2-7|-|TRBV27
CASSYASPRYYEQYF
TGTGCCAGCAGTTACGCTAGCCCAAGATACTACGAGCAGTACTTC
>-|TRBJ1-5|-|TRBV6-5
CASSYQSSNQPQHF
TGTGCCAGCAGTTATCAGTCTAGCAATCAGCCCCAGCATTTT
>TRBD1|TRBJ2-1|once|TRBV11-3
CASSYNRGFSDEQFF
TGTGCCAGCAGCTACAACAGGGGATTTAGCGATGAGCAGTTCTTC
>TRBD2|TRBJ2-7|medium-sized|TRBV27
CASSFVRRGEVEQYF
TGTGCCAGCAGCTTCGTCCGTCGGGGGGAGGTCGAGCAGTACTTC
>TRBD1|TRBJ2-5|-|TRBV5-1
CASSLDRGRVLETQYF
TGCGCCAGCAGCTTAGACAGGGGGAGAGTCTTAGAGACCCAGTACTTC
>-|TRBJ2-2|-|TRBV5-1
CASSLWRTGTGELFF
TGCGCCAGCAGCTTGTGGCGGACCGGCACCGGGGAGCTGTTTTTT
>-|TRBJ1-6|-|TRBV6-5
CASSPKGGNSPLHF
TGTGCCAGCAGCCCAAAGGGAGGTAATTCACCCCTCCACTTT
>TRBD2|TRBJ2-3|-|TRBV2
CASMRLAGGPPDTQYF
TGTGCCAGCATGCGACTAGCGGGAGGGCCCCCAGATACGCAGTATTTT
>-|TRBJ2-3|-|TRBV25-1
CASSRAGSTDTQYF
TGTGCCAGCAGCCGGGCCGGGAGCACAGATACGCAGTATTTT
>-|TRBJ1-2|medium-sized|TRBV4-1
CASSQEEGRVNGYTF
TGCGCCAGCAGCCAAGAGGAGGGACGAGTTAATGGCTACACCTTC
>-|TRBJ2-2|-|TRBV27
CASTQAVEGSGELFF
TGTGCCAGCACCCAAGCAGTTGAAGGGTCCGGGGAGCTGTTTTTT
>-|TRBJ1-1|once|TRBV29-1
CSVGGGWGSVAFF
TGCAGCGTTGGGGGAGGTTGGGGCAGTGTGGCTTTCTTT
>TRBD1|TRBJ1-3|-|TRBV7-2
CASSQGQTNTIYF
TGTGCCAGCAGCCAGGGACAGACCAACACCATATATTTT
>-|TRBJ1-4|few|TRBV4-3
CASSQVTYRAGNEKLFF
TGCGCCAGCAGCCAAGTGACGTACAGGGCGGGTAATGAAAAACTGTTTTTT
>TRBD2|TRBJ2-6|-|TRBV5-4
CASSLGGLAAGANVLTF
TGTGCCAGCAGCTTAGGCGGACTAGCAGCTGGGGCCAACGTCCTGACTTTC
>TRBD1|TRBJ1-2|-|TRBV5-8
CASSWNRGRNYGYTF
TGTGCCAGCAGCTGGAACAGGGGGCGAAACTATGGCTACACCTTC
>-|TRBJ2-5|once|TRBV5-1
CASTTRTAQETQYF
TGCGCCAGCACCACCCGGACAGCCCAAGAGACCCAGTACTTC
>TRBD1|TRBJ2-7|-|TRBV4-3
CASSQTGQTYEQYF
TGCGCCAGCAGCCAGACGGGACAGACCTACGAGCAGTACTTC
>-|TRBJ1-5|-|TRBV7-9
CASSARQYQPQHF
TGTGCCAGCAGCGCGCGACAGTATCAGCCCCAGCATTTT
>-|TRBJ2-1|-|TRBV5-4
CASSFGGGSSYNEQFF
TGTGCCAGCAGCTTTGGCGGGGGCAGCTCCTACAATGAGCAGTTCTTC
>-|TRBJ1-5|-|TRBV5-5
CASSLYLATENQPQHF
TGTGCCAGCAGCTTGTATCTCGCGACAGAGAATCAGCCCCAGCATTTT
>-|TRBJ2-3|-|TRBV12-1
CASSFEFRGDAGVSDTQYF
TGTGCCAGCAGCTTTGAGTTTCGGGGTGATGCGGGAGTTTCAGATACGCAGTATTTT
>-|TRBJ1-4|-|TRBV19
CASSIQLRIQNEKLFF
TGTGCCAGTAGTATACAGTTACGGATTCAAAATGAAAAACTGTTTTTT
>TRBD2|TRBJ2-7|-|TRBV6-6
CASSPTSAGYEQYF
TGTGCCAGCAGTCCCACTAGCGCTGGCTACGAGCAGTACTTC